This T cell receptor (beta chain) was captured by sequencing in a study of blood T cell repertoires in COVID-19. TCRdb's copy holds only in-frame clones and misses some; the assay was immunoSEQ multiplex PCR. The sample consists of about 34,000 clones, 80% of them appearing once. This CDR3 has 17 amino acids. V was shortened by 1 base and J by 0 bases, with 11 bases between the two germline ends. The germline CDR1 and CDR2 sequences are SGHRS and YFSETQ. This sequence joins TRBV5-1 and TRBJ2-6; tentatively, D is TRBD2 (6 bases). This receptor was identified in an elderly man with acute or convalescent COVID-19. Sequenced material: peripheral blood. CDR3 loop: CASSLRRRGSGANVLTF. The CDR3 DNA reads as TGCGCCAGCAGCTTGCGACGGCGGGGCTCTGGGGCCAACGTCCTGACTTTC. Based on the CDR3 plus reference TRBV5-1 and TRBJ2-6, the full variable domain is KAGVTQTPRYLIKTRGQQVTLSCSPISGHRSVSWYQQTPGQGLQFLFEYFSETQRNKGNFPGRFSGRQFSNSRSEMNVSTLELGDSALYLCASSLRRRGSGANVLTFGAGSRLTVL.